A selection of T cell receptor beta chains follows, all from one sample in a study of T-cell reconstitution after alpha-beta-depleted transplantation in children. TCRdb re-derived calls from the PCR reads in MiXCR, one entry per CDR3 protein. The table shows hundreds of thousands of distinct CDR3 sequences, with about 18% occurring only once. The source material was PBMCs from the stem cell graft donor, sampled from the stem cell graft. Receptor source: a human donor who donated a stem cell graft to a child with acute lymphoblastic leukemia. Each CDR3 is given with its conserved first and last residue. The D gene is left open where the match is weak. Clone sizes are given selectively: once, few, many, or a class where the clone is expanded.

TRBJ2-7 | TRBD2 | few | TRBV20-1 | CSARDGTSGPYPYEQYF | TGCAGTGCTAGAGACGGGACTAGCGGGCCCTATCCCTACGAGCAGTACTTC
TRBJ2-2 | NA | many | TRBV6-5 | CASSYGLTGELFF | TGTGCCAGCAGTTACGGTCTGACCGGGGAGCTGTTTTTT
TRBJ1-1 | NA | NA | TRBV2 | CASIGSYTEAFF | TGTGCCAGCATAGGCAGCTACACTGAAGCTTTCTTT
TRBJ2-3 | NA | NA | TRBV5-1 | CASRSGTTGYTQYF | TGCGCCAGCAGGTCGGGAACGACAGGATATACGCAGTATTTT
TRBJ2-1 | TRBD2 | few | TRBV5-4 | CASSSPSGTSGENEQFF | TGTGCCAGCAGCTCCCCCTCCGGGACTAGCGGAGAGAATGAGCAGTTCTTC
TRBJ1-4 | NA | many | TRBV5-1 | CASSEGPSTNEKLFF | TGCGCCAGCAGCGAGGGGCCCTCAACTAATGAAAAACTGTTTTTT
TRBJ2-1 | NA | few | TRBV14 | CASSQDAWTRDNEQFF | TGTGCCAGCAGCCAAGATGCTTGGACGCGCGACAATGAGCAGTTCTTC
TRBJ2-2 | NA | NA | TRBV6-1 | CATSPTGELFF | TGTGCTACATCCCCCACCGGGGAGCTGTTTTTT
TRBJ2-7 | TRBD1 | few | TRBV5-1 | CASSSLRNRDSSYEQYF | TGCGCCAGCAGCTCGTTGCGAAACCGGGACAGCTCCTACGAGCAGTACTTC
TRBJ2-3 | NA | NA | TRBV30 | CAWSVLEGDTQYF | TGTGCCTGGAGTGTACTGGAGGGAGATACGCAGTATTTT
TRBJ1-3 | TRBD1 | NA | TRBV5-6 | CASSWDRAGNTIYF | TGTGCCAGCAGCTGGGACAGGGCTGGAAACACCATATATTTT
TRBJ2-7 | NA | NA | TRBV27 | CASSLQRPYEQYF | TGTGCCAGCAGTTTACAGCGGCCCTACGAGCAGTACTTC
TRBJ2-7 | NA | few | TRBV27 | CASSLVFGISYEQYF | TGTGCCAGCAGTTTAGTTTTCGGAATCTCCTACGAGCAGTACTTC
TRBJ2-5 | NA | NA | TRBV23-1 | CASPHAETQYF | TGCGCCAGCCCCCACGCAGAGACCCAGTACTTC
TRBJ2-1 | TRBD2 | few | TRBV11-1 | CASSPQRTSGSTYNEQFF | TGTGCCAGCAGCCCACAGAGGACTAGCGGGTCTACCTACAATGAGCAGTTCTTC
TRBJ2-1 | TRBD2 | NA | TRBV5-5 | CASSLNSGRYYNEQFF | TGTGCCAGCAGCTTGAATAGCGGGAGATACTACAATGAGCAGTTCTTC
TRBJ2-2 | NA | few | TRBV7-9 | CASSAIAGELFF | TGTGCCAGCAGCGCTATCGCCGGGGAGCTGTTTTTT
TRBJ2-1 | TRBD2 | few | TRBV12-5 | CASGLVQYLPSGTIYNEQFF | TGTGCTAGTGGTTTGGTACAATATCTCCCCTCCGGGACTATTTACAATGAGCAGTTCTTC
TRBJ1-5 | TRBD1 | many | TRBV10-3 | CAIGGGQGNQPQHF | TGTGCCATCGGGGGCGGACAGGGCAATCAGCCCCAGCATTTT
TRBJ2-1 | TRBD2 | NA | TRBV9 | CASSGGLATYEQFF | TGTGCCAGCAGCGGGGGACTAGCTACCTATGAGCAGTTCTTC
TRBJ2-1 | NA | NA | TRBV15 | CATSRAGSDQVLNEQFF | TGTGCCACCAGCAGAGCGGGAAGTGACCAGGTTTTGAATGAGCAGTTCTTC
TRBJ2-7 | NA | few | TRBV5-1 | CASSPPGHFYEQYF | TGCGCCAGCAGCCCACCGGGTCACTTCTACGAGCAGTACTTC
TRBJ2-1 | TRBD1 | NA | TRBV29-1 | CSVEWVDRGSRNEQFF | TGCAGCGTTGAATGGGTGGACAGGGGTTCTCGCAATGAGCAGTTCTTC
TRBJ2-5 | NA | NA | TRBV21-1 | CASSKGRARGKETQYF | TGTGCCAGCAGCAAAGGCAGGGCCAGGGGGAAAGAGACCCAGTACTTC
TRBJ2-7 | NA | few | TRBV10-2 | CASSDRPYEQYF | TGCGCCAGCTCTGACAGGCCCTACGAGCAGTACTTC
TRBJ1-2 | TRBD1 | NA | TRBV19 | CASSEYRGHVYGYTF | TGTGCCAGTAGTGAGTACAGGGGGCACGTCTATGGCTACACCTTC
TRBJ1-4 | NA | NA | TRBV15 | CATSGVSGTINYPLAEKLFF | TGTGCCACCAGCGGCGTATCCGGGACAATAAATTACCCGTTGGCGGAAAAACTGTTTTTT
TRBJ2-1 | NA | few | TRBV19 | CASSLVTGFYNEQFF | TGTGCCAGTAGCCTCGTGACGGGTTTCTACAATGAGCAGTTCTTC
TRBJ2-1 | NA | NA | TRBV30 | CAWSVPRYRLPYNEQFF | TGTGCCTGGAGTGTCCCCCGGTACAGACTCCCATACAATGAGCAGTTCTTC